This T cell receptor (beta chain) was obtained from a study of shared clonotypes between healthy human individuals. Study-level results: Approximately 4.9% of naive CD4 clonotypes were shared across a few donors.

Measured with immunoSEQ multiplex PCR; TCRdb has only the in-frame clones, and not every one. The sample has about 1 million clones, about 77% seen once. This clone was found many times. The antigen remains unidentified. Trimming removed 0 bases at V and 2 bases at J, with 7 bases between. In germline, CDR1 is KGHSH, CDR2 LQKENI. This CDR3 contains 14 residues. The source is a man aged 18 to 30 in good health. The V gene is TRBV18, the J gene TRBJ1-1; the D is unclear. Input material: memory CD4+ T cells sorted from blood. Stated subset: CD45RA-negative fraction. The CDR3 bases are TGTGCCAGCTCACCACCGACCAGTAACACTGAAGCTTTCTTT. Its translation: CASSPPTSNTEAFF.